The T cell receptor beta chain described here comes from a study of T-cell reconstitution after alpha-beta-depleted transplantation in children. As it was prepared, the TCRbeta library received unique molecular identifiers. TCRdb reprocessed the PCR reads via MiXCR and lists one record per CDR3 protein. This table holds about 610,000 distinct CDR3 sequences, about 10% found once. This clonotype appeared once. The conserved final phenylalanine or tryptophan is absent from the CDR3, which likely points to a read error. Germline lookup yields CDR1 SGHDN and CDR2 FVKESK. With 0 bases removed from V and 7 bases from J, the gap between germline ends came to 15 bases. CDR3 size: 15 residues.

The receptor was isolated from a human donor who donated a stem cell graft to a child with acute myeloid leukemia. This rearrangement joins TRBV14 to TRBJ1-2; D not certain. Sample: PBMCs from the stem cell graft donor, taken from the stem cell graft. For the CDR3, the DNA is TGTGCCAGCAGCCAAGATCATGGCGGTCTATCTGGCTACACCCTC. Translating gives CASSQDHGGLSGYTL.